These 16 T cell receptor beta chains originate from one sample sequenced in a study of identical twins. TCRdb recomputed calls from the 5' RACE reads with MiXCR, one row per CDR3 protein. This table has more than 650,000 distinct CDR3 sequences, 6% to 6.5% appearing once. The source material was naive T cells sorted from blood. The receptors originated from a young man in good health.

This chain links TRBV5-1 with TRBJ2-1; TRBD2 might be the D (6 bases). Germline V gives CDR1 SGHRS, CDR2 YFSETQ. With 3 bases removed from V and 0 bases from J, the gap between germline ends came to 16 bases. This CDR3 contains 17 residues. CDR3 sequence (DNA): TGCGCCAGCAGCTCCCACTTAGCGGCCAGCTCCTACAATGAGCAGTTCTTC. Translating gives CASSSHLAASSYNEQFF.

This clonotype was recorded a few times. For the CDR3, the DNA is TGCGCCAGCAGCCAAGAGGACGTCGGGCAGACCCAGTACTTC. This codes for CASSQEDVGQTQYF. The chain uses TRBV4-1 and TRBJ2-5; no definite D call. Germline lookup yields CDR1 MGHRA and CDR2 YSYEKL. This CDR3 has 14 amino acids. V dropped 0 bases and J dropped 6 bases, with 11 bases sitting between them.

This clonotype appeared many times. V and J are TRBV6-1 and TRBJ2-2, with 8 bases identical to TRBD1. The CDR3 loop spans 17 amino acids. The V gene end was trimmed by 9 bases and the J gene end by 0 bases; junction bases not matched to a gene: 12. CDR1 is MNHNS and CDR2 is SASEGT in the germline V gene. The CDR3 region has the DNA TGTGCCAGTCACCAAAGTCCGGGACAGGCGAACACCGGGGAGCTGTTTTTT. The encoded protein is CASHQSPGQANTGELFF.

This clonotype has only a few counts. The chain is built from TRBV25-1 and TRBJ2-7, with D hard to call. The CDR3 sequence is 12 residues long. V was shortened by 8 bases and J by 2 bases, with 10 bases between the two germline ends. Per the germline V gene, CDR1 is MGHDK and CDR2 is SYGVNS. For the CDR3, the DNA is TGTGCCAGCGAGTCGTCCCCCTACGAGCAGTACGTC. This codes for CASESSPYEQYV.

This clonotype was detected only a few times. The CDR3 is CAWSGSNTGLHEQFF. The CDR3 DNA reads TGTGCCTGGAGTGGGTCAAACACAGGGTTGCATGAGCAGTTCTTC. The chain recombines TRBV30 with TRBJ2-1; D is possibly TRBD1 (6 bases). Trimming cost V 1 base and J 8 bases, with 18 bases left between them. The germline gives CDR1 GTSNPN, CDR2 SVGIG (reference sequence). This CDR3 has 15 residues.

The V call is TRBV10-3, the J call TRBJ2-7, with TRBD1 matching 10 bases. Germline V lookup: CDR1 ENHRY, CDR2 SYGVKD. V was pared by 8 bases and J by 2 bases, with 3 bases of the junction left unmatched. This CDR3 spans 13 amino acids. The CDR3 nucleotides are TGTGCCATCCGGGACAGGGGCCCCTACGAGCAGTACTTC. Translated: CAIRDRGPYEQYF.

This clonotype was counted only a few times. The rearrangement links TRBV7-2 to TRBJ2-1; 11 bases match TRBD2. CDR3 length: 16 residues. Germline trimming cut 3 bases from V and 6 bases from J; bases unmatched to any gene: 7. Germline lookup yields CDR1 SGHTA and CDR2 FQGNSA. The CDR3: CASSFGSGRAVNEQFF. For the CDR3, the DNA is TGTGCCAGCAGCTTCGGTAGCGGGAGGGCCGTCAATGAGCAGTTCTTC.

This clonotype was seen more than once but under ten times. V is TRBV6-6 and J is TRBJ1-1, with D uncertain. The CDR3 runs to 12 residues. The germline gives CDR1 MNHNY, CDR2 SVGAGI (reference sequence). V gave up 2 bases and J gave up 6 bases, with 7 bases separating them. CDR3 region: CASSYPGAEAFF. Here the CDR3 DNA reads TGTGCCAGCAGTTACCCCGGGGCTGAAGCTTTCTTT.

This clonotype has at least ten counts. V gene TRBV27 combines with J gene TRBJ2-1, with D unclear. CDR1 and CDR2 (germline): MNHEY, SMNVEV (reference sequence). This CDR3 has 14 residues. V was trimmed by 3 bases and J by 7 bases, leaving 13 bases between them. The DNA of the CDR3 is TGTGCCAGCAGTTTTTCCTTAGGTGCGAATGAGCAGTTCTTC. It codes for CASSFSLGANEQFF.

This clonotype was recorded a few times. The gene calls are TRBV7-9 and TRBJ2-7, with D uncertain. Looked up from germline, CDR1 is SEHNR and CDR2 is FQNEAQ (reference sequence). V lost 6 bases to trimming and J lost 2 bases, with 14 bases between them. The CDR3 length is 14 residues. Written as DNA, the CDR3 is TGTGCCAGCAGTTCGTTGGTCAGGACCTACGAGCAGTACTTC. Amino acid sequence: CASSSLVRTYEQYF. Filled out from reference TRBV7-9 and TRBJ2-7, the complete variable domain reads DTGVSQNPRHKITKRGQNVTFRCDPISEHNRLYWYRQTLGQGPEFLTYFQNEAQLEKSRLLSDRFSAERPKGSFSTLEIQRTEQGDSAMYLCASSSLVRTYEQYFGPGTRLTVT.

This clonotype has more than one count but fewer than ten. The chain combines TRBV6-1 with TRBJ2-1; 9 bases fit TRBD1. V trimming: 6 bases; J trimming: 2 bases; junction bases outside the gene matches: 8. CDR3 length: 16 amino acids. CDR1 MNHNS and CDR2 SASEGT come from the germline V gene. The CDR3, as DNA: TGTGCCAGCAGCTCCGACCGGGACAGGGCCTACAATGAGCAGTTCTTC. This codes for CASSSDRDRAYNEQFF.

This clonotype came up many times. The chain is built from TRBV7-9 and TRBJ2-5; D unresolved. The V and J ends lost 5 bases and 7 bases respectively, with 11 bases between them. There are 12 residues in the CDR3. Per germline, CDR1 SEHNR and CDR2 FQNEAQ (reference sequence). CDR3 protein: CASSLPSGTQYF. The CDR3 bases are TGTGCCAGCAGCCTGCCCTCGGGGACCCAGTACTTC.

This clonotype was counted only a few times. Here the CDR3 reads CSASELAGGSYEQYF. CDR3 coding DNA: TGCAGTGCTAGCGAACTAGCGGGAGGCTCCTACGAGCAGTACTTC. The rearrangement links TRBV20-1 to TRBJ2-7; 12 bases align to TRBD2. The germline gives CDR1 DFQATT, CDR2 SNEGSKA (reference sequence). With V trimmed by 3 bases and J by 0 bases, 3 bases remained unmatched. The CDR3 sequence is 15 residues long.

There are many counts of this clonotype. The chain combines TRBV28 with TRBJ2-1; possible D gene TRBD2, 6 bases. V dropped 4 bases and J dropped 3 bases, with 16 bases sitting between them. The CDR3 loop spans 16 amino acids. Germline CDR1 is MDHEN and CDR2 is SYDVKM. In nucleotides, the CDR3 is TGTGCCAGCAGTTCTCCCCTCTTAGCGGTCTACAATGAGCAGTTCTTC. Its protein product is CASSSPLLAVYNEQFF.

This clonotype was seen repeatedly, ten times or more. This chain uses TRBV12-3 or TRBV12-4 with TRBJ1-1; no clear D gene. Trimming took off 2 bases at V and 9 bases at J, with 16 bases between the two ends. This CDR3 spans 14 amino acids. CDR3 in amino acids: CASSLNSSGWKAFF. The DNA of the CDR3 is TGTGCCAGCAGTTTAAATTCCAGTGGGTGGAAAGCTTTCTTT.

This clonotype was recorded many times. V usage is TRBV7-2 and J usage is TRBJ2-1, with 8 bases identical to TRBD2. V lost 4 bases, J lost 6 bases, and 14 bases stayed unmatched. The germline V gene has CDR1 SGHTA and CDR2 FQGNSA. The CDR3 is made up of 17 amino acids. This CDR3 is CASSSYLVRREANEQFF. CDR3 bases: TGTGCCAGCAGCTCCTATTTGGTCCGGCGGGAGGCCAATGAGCAGTTCTTC. The full variable domain, its missing parts supplied by reference TRBV7-2 and TRBJ2-1, is GAGVSQSPSNKVTEKGKDVELRCDPISGHTALYWYRQSLGQGLEFLIYFQGNSAPDKSGLPSDRFSAERTGGSVSTLTIQRTQQEDSAVYLCASSSYLVRREANEQFFGPGTRLTVL.